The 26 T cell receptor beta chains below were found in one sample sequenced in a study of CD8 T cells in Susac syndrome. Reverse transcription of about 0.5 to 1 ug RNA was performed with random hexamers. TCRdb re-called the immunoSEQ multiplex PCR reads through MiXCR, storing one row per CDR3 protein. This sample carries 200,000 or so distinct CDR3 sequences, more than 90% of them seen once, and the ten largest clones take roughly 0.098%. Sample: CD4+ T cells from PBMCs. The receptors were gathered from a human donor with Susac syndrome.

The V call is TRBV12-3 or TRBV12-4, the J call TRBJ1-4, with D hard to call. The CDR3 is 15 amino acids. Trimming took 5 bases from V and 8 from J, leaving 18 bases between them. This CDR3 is CASSPGSRIEEKLFF. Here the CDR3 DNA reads TGTGCCAGCAGTCCGGGATCGAGGATCGAGGAAAAACTGTTTTTT.

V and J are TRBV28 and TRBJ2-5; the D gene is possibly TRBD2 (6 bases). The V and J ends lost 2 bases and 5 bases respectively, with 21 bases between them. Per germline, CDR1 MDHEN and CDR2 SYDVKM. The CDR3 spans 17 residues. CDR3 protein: CASSLIKAGGYGETQYF. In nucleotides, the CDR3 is TGTGCCAGCAGTTTAATTAAGGCAGGAGGGTACGGCGAGACCCAGTACTTC.

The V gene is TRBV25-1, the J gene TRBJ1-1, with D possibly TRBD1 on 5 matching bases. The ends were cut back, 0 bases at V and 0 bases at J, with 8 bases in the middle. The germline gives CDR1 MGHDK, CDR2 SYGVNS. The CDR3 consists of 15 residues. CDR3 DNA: TGTGCCAGCAGTGAATATCCAGGGATGAACACTGAAGCTTTCTTT. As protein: CASSEYPGMNTEAFF.

Here the CDR3 DNA reads TGTGCCAGCAGCCGACTAGTCACGTCCTACAATGAGCAGTTCTTC. Its protein product is CASSRLVTSYNEQFF. The chain recombines TRBV12-3 or TRBV12-4 with TRBJ2-1; D possibly corresponds to TRBD2 (6 bases). This CDR3 region has 15 residues. The V end was cut by 6 bases, the J end by 1 base, with 13 bases between.

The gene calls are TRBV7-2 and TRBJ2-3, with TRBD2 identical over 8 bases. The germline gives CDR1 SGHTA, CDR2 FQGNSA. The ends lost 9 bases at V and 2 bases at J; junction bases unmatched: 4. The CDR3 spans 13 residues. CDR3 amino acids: CASIAGNTDTQYF. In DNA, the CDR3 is TGTGCCAGTATAGCGGGGAACACAGATACGCAGTATTTT.

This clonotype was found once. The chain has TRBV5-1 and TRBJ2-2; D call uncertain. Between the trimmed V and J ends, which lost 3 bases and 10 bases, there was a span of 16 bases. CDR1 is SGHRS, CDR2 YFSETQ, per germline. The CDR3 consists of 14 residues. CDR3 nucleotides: TGCGCCAGCAGCTCCCCTTCTCGGCCGGCGGAGCTGTTTTTT. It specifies CASSSPSRPAELFF.

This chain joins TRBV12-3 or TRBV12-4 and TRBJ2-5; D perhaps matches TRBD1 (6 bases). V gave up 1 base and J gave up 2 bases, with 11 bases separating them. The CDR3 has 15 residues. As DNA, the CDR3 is TGTGCCAGCAGTTTAGTCGGGACAACTCAAGAGACCCAGTACTTC. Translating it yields CASSLVGTTQETQYF.

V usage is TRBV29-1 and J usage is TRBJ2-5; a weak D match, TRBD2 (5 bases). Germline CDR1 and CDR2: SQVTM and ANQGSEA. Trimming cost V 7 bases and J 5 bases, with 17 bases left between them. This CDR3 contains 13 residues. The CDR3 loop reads CSGVVSPGETQYF. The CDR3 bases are TGCAGCGGAGTTGTCTCCCCGGGGGAGACCCAGTACTTC.

This CDR3 is CASSSHRNEQFF. The CDR3, as DNA: TGTGCCAGCAGTTCACATCGGAATGAGCAGTTCTTC. The chain combines TRBV27 with TRBJ2-1; D is undetermined. This CDR3 comprises 12 residues. Germline V gives CDR1 MNHEY, CDR2 SMNVEV (reference sequence). V lost 4 bases and J lost 7, with 8 bases in between.

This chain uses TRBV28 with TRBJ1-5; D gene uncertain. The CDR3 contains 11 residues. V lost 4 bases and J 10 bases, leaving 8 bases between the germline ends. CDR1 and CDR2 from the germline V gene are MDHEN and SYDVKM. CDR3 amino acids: CASSSLFPQHF. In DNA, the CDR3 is TGTGCCAGCAGTTCCCTTTTTCCCCAGCATTTT.

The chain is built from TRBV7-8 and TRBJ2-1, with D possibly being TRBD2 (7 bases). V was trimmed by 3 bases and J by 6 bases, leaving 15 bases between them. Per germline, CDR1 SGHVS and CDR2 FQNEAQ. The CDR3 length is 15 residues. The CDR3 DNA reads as TGTGCCAGCAGCTTTGCTAGTGGGGGGGCCAATGAGCAGTTCTTC. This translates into CASSFASGGANEQFF.

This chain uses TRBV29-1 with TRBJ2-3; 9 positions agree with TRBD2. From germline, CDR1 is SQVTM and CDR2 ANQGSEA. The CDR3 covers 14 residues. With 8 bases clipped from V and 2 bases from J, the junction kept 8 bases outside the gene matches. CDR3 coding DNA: TGCAGCAATAGACTAGCGGAACACACAGATACGCAGTATTTT. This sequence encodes CSNRLAEHTDTQYF.

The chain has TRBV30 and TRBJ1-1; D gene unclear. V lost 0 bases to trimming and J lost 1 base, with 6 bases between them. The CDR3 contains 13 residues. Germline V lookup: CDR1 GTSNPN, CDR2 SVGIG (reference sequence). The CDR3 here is CAWSVQWNTEAFF. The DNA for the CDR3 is TGTGCCTGGAGTGTACAGTGGAACACTGAAGCTTTCTTT.

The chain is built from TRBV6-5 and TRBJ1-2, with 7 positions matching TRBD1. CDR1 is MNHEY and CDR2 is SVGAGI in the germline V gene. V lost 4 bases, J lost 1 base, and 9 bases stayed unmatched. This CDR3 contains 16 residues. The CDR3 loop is CASSSTGGQLNYGYTF. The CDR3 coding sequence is TGTGCCAGCAGTTCTACTGGGGGACAGCTTAACTATGGCTACACCTTC.

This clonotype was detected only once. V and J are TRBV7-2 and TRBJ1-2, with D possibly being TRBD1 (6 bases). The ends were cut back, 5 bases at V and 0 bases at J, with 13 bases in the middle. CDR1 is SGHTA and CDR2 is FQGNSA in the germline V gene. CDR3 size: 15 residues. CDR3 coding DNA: TGTGCCAGCAGCCGACAGGCGTATACTAACTATGGCTACACCTTC. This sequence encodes CASSRQAYTNYGYTF.

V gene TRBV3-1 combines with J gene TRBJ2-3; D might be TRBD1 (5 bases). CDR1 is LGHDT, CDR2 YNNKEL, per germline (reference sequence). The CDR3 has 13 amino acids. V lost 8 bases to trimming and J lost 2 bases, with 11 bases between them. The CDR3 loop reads CASRKGPTDTQYF. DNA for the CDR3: TGTGCCAGCCGGAAGGGGCCCACAGATACGCAGTATTTT.

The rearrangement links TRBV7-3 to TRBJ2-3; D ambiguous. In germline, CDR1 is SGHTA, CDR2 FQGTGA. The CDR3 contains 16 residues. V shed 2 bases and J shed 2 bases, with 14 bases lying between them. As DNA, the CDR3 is TGTGCCAGCAGCTTAGGGGTACCCAGTCTCACAGATACGCAGTATTTT. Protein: CASSLGVPSLTDTQYF.

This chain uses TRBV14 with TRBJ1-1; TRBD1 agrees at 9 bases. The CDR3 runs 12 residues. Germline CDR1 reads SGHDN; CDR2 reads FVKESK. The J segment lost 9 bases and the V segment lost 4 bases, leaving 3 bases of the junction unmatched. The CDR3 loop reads CASSLHRGQAFF. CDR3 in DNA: TGTGCCAGCAGCCTTCACAGGGGGCAAGCTTTCTTT.

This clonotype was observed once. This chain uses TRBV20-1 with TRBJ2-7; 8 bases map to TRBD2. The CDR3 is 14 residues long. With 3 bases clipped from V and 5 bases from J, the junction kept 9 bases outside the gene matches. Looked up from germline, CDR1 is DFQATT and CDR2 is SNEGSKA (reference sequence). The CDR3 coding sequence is TGCAGTGCTAGCCTCCGGGGGGGCCGGAACGAGCAGTACTTC. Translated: CSASLRGGRNEQYF.

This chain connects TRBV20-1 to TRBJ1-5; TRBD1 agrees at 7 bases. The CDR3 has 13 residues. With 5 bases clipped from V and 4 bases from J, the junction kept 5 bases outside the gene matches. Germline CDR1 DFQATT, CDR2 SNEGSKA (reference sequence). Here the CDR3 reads CSAHRQGNQPQHF. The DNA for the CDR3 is TGCAGTGCTCATAGACAGGGAAATCAGCCCCAGCATTTT.

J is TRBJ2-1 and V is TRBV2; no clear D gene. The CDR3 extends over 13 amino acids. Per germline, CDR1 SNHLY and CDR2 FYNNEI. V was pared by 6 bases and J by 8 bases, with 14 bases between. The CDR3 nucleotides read TGTGCCAGCAGCCAAGAGGACCTTTATGAGCAGTTCTTC. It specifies CASSQEDLYEQFF.

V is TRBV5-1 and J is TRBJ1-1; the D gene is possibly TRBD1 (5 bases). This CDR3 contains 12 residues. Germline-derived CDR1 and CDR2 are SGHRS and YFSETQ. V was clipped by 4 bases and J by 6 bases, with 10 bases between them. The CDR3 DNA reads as TGCGCCAGCAGCACGACGGGACCTGAAGCTTTCTTT. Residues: CASSTTGPEAFF.

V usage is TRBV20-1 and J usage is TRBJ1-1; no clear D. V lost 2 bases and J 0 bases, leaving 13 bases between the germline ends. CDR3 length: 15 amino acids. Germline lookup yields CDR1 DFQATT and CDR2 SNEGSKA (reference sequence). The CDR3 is CSARMQPSMNTEAFF. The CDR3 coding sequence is TGCAGTGCTAGAATGCAGCCAAGCATGAACACTGAAGCTTTCTTT.

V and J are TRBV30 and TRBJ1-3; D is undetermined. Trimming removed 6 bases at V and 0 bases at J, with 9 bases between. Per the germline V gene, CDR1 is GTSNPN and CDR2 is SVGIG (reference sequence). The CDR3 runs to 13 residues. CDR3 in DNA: TGTGCCTGTCAACTCCCCTCTGGAAACACCATATATTTT. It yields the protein CACQLPSGNTIYF.

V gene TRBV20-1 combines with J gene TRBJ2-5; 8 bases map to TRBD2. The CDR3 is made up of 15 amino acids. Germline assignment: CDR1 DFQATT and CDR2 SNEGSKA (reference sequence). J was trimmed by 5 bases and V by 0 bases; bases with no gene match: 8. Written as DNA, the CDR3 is TGCAGTGCTAGAGATGGGGGCGGGGGGCATGAGACCCAGTACTTC. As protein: CSARDGGGGHETQYF.

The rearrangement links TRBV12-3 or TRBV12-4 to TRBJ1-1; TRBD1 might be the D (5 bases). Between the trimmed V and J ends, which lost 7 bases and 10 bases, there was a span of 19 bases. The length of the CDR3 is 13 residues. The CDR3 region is CASIPGTRGAAFF. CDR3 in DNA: TGTGCCAGCATCCCCGGGACCCGAGGGGCAGCTTTCTTT.